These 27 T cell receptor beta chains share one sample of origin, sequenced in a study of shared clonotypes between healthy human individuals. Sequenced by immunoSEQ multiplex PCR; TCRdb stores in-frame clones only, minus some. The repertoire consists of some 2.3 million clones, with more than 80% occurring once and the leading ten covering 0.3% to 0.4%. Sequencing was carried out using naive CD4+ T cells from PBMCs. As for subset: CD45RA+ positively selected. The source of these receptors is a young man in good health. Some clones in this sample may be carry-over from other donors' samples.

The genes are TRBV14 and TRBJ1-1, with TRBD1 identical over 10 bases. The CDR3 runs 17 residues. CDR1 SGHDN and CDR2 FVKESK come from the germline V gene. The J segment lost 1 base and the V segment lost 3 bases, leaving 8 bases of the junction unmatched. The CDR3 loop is CASSHRDRGGGNTEAFF. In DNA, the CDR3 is TGTGCCAGCAGCCATAGGGACAGGGGAGGTGGGAACACTGAAGCTTTCTTT.

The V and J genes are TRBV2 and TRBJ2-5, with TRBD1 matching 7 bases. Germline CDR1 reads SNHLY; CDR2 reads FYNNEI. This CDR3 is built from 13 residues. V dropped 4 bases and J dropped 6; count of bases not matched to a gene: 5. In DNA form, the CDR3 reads TGTGCCAGCAGTGGACAGGGCGGACAGACCCAGTACTTC. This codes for CASSGQGGQTQYF.

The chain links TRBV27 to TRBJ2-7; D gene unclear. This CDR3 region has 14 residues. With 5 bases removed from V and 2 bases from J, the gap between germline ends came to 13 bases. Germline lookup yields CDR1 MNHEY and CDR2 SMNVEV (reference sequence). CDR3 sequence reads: CASSLSGGPYEQYF. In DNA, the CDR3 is TGTGCCAGCAGTCTGAGTGGCGGCCCCTACGAGCAGTACTTC.

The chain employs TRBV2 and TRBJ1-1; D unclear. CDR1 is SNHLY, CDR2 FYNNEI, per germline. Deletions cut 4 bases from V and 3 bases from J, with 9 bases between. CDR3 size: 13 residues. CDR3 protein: CASSGNEYTEAFF. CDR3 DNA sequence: TGTGCCAGCAGTGGAAACGAGTACACTGAAGCTTTCTTT. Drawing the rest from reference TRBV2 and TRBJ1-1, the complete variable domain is EPEVTQTPSHQVTQMGQEVILRCVPISNHLYFYWYRQILGQKVEFLVSFYNNEISEKSEIFDDQFSVERPDGSNFTLKIRSTKLEDSAMYFCASSGNEYTEAFFGQGTRLTVV.

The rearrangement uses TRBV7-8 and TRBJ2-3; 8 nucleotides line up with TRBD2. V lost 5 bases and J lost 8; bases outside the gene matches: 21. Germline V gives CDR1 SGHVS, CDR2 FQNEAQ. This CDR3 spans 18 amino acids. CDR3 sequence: CASSRGQTSANLGGTQYF. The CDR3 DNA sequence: TGTGCCAGCAGCCGAGGGCAGACTAGCGCCAACCTTGGAGGTACGCAGTATTTT.

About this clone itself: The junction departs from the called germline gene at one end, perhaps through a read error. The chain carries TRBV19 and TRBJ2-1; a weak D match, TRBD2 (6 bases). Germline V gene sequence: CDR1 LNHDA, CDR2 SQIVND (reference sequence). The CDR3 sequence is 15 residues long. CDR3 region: CASSIAAPAYNEQFF. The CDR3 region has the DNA TGTGCCAGTAGCATAGCGGCACCCGCATACAATGAGCAGTTCTTC.

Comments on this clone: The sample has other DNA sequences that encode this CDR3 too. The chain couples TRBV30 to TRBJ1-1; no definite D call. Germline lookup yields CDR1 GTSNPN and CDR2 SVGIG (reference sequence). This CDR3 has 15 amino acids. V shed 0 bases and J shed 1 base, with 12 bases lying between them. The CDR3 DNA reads TGTGCCTGGAGTGTATCGGGGTCTAAGAACACTGAAGCTTTCTTT. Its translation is CAWSVSGSKNTEAFF.

CDR3 DNA: TGTGCCAGCAGCATCACGGGACGGACGGATGGCTACACCTTC. The encoded protein is CASSITGRTDGYTF. V and J are TRBV27 and TRBJ1-2; D perhaps matches TRBD1 (5 bases). The CDR3 is made up of 14 amino acids. CDR1 and CDR2 from the germline V gene are MNHEY and SMNVEV (reference sequence). V gave up 6 bases and J gave up 6 bases, with 17 bases separating them.

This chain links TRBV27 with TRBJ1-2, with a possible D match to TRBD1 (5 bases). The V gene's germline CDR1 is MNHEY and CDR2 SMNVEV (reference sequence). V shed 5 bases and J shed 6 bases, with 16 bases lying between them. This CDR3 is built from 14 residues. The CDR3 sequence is CASSPAQGGHGYTF. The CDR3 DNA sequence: TGTGCCAGCAGTCCTGCTCAGGGAGGGCATGGCTACACCTTC.

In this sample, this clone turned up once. The CDR3 sequence is CAISDYGGDEQYF. CDR3 coding DNA: TGTGCCATCAGTGATTATGGGGGGGACGAGCAGTACTTC. This sequence joins TRBV10-3 and TRBJ2-7; TRBD2 agrees at 7 bases. This CDR3 spans 13 amino acids. V lost 3 bases, J lost 5 bases, and 4 bases stayed unmatched. From germline, CDR1 is ENHRY and CDR2 SYGVKD.

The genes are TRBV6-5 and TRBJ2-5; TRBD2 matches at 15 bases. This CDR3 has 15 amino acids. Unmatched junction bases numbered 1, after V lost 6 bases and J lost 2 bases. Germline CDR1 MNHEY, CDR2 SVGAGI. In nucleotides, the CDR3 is TGTGCCAGCAGCGGACTAGCGGGAGGGCAAGAGACCCAGTACTTC. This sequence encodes CASSGLAGGQETQYF.

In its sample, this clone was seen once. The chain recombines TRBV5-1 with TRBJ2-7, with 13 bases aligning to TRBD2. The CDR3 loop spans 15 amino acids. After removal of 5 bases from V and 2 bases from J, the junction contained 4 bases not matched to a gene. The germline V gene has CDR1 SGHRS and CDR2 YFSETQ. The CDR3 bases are TGCGCCAGCAGATGGACTAGCGGGAGTCCCTACGAGCAGTACTTC. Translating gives CASRWTSGSPYEQYF.

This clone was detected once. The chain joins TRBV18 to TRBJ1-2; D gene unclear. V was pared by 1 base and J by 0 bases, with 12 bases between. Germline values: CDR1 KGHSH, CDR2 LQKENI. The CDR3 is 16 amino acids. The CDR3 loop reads CASSPLDVVSNYGYTF. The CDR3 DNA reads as TGTGCCAGCTCACCACTTGATGTCGTGTCTAACTATGGCTACACCTTC.

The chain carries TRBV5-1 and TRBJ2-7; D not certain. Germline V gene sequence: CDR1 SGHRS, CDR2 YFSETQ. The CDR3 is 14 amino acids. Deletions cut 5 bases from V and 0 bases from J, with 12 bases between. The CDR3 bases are TGCGCCAGCAGAACGGCGGTCAGCTCCTACGAGCAGTACTTC. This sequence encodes CASRTAVSSYEQYF.

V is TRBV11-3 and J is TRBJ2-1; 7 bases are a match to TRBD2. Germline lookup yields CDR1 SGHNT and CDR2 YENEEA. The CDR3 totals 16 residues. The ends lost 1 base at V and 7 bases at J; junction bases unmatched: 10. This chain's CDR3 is CASSLGLAGDRNEQFF. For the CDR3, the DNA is TGTGCCAGCAGCTTAGGTCTTGCGGGAGATAGGAATGAGCAGTTCTTC.

This CDR3 is CASSAVISSGNTIYF. CDR3 in DNA: TGTGCCAGCAGTGCAGTCATCTCCTCTGGAAACACCATATATTTT. The chain recombines TRBV2 with TRBJ1-3; no firm D call. Trimming removed 4 bases from V and 0 bases from J, with 10 bases in between. The V gene's germline CDR1 is SNHLY and CDR2 FYNNEI. The CDR3 has 15 amino acids. Using reference TRBV2 and TRBJ1-3 for the parts outside the CDR3, the full variable domain is EPEVTQTPSHQVTQMGQEVILRCVPISNHLYFYWYRQILGQKVEFLVSFYNNEISEKSEIFDDQFSVERPDGSNFTLKIRSTKLEDSAMYFCASSAVISSGNTIYFGEGSWLTVV.

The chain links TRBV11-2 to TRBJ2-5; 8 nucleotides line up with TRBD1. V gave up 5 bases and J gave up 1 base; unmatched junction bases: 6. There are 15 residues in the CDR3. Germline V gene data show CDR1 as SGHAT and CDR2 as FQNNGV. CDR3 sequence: CASSLGQGIQETQYF. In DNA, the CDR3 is TGTGCCAGCAGCCTCGGACAGGGCATCCAAGAGACCCAGTACTTC.

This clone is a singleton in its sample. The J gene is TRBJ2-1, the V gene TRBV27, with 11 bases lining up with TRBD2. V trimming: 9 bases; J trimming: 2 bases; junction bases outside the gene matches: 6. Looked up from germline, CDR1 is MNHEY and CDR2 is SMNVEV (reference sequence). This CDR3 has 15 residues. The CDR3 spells CASHSGRGTYNEQFF. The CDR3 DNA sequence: TGTGCCAGTCATAGCGGGAGGGGGACCTACAATGAGCAGTTCTTC.

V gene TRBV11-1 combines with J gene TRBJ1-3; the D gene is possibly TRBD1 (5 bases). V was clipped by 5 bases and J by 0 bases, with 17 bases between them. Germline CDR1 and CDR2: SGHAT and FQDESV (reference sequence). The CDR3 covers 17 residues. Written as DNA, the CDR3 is TGTGCCAGCAGCCACACCGGGACGGCCCGCTCTGGAAACACCATATATTTT. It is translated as CASSHTGTARSGNTIYF.

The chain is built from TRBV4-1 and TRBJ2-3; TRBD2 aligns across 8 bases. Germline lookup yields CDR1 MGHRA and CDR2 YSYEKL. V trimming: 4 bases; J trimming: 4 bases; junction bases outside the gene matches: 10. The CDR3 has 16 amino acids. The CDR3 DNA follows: TGCGCCAGCAGCCTGTCGGTAGCGGGATTCGCAGATACGCAGTATTTT. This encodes CASSLSVAGFADTQYF.

The CDR3 DNA reads TGTGCCAGCATCCGGGACAGGGACACCGGGGAGCTGTTTTTT. Translating it yields CASIRDRDTGELFF. The chain joins TRBV2 to TRBJ2-2; 9 bases line up with TRBD1. There are 14 residues in the CDR3. Germline values: CDR1 SNHLY, CDR2 FYNNEI. V shed 7 bases and J 3 bases; nucleotides not matched to a gene: 3.

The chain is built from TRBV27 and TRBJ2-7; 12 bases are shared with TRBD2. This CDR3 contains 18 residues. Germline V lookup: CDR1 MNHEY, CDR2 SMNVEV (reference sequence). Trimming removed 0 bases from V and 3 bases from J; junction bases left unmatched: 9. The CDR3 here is CASSLSIVTSGRRYEQYF. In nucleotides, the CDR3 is TGTGCCAGCAGTTTATCGATTGTGACTAGCGGGAGACGCTACGAGCAGTACTTC.

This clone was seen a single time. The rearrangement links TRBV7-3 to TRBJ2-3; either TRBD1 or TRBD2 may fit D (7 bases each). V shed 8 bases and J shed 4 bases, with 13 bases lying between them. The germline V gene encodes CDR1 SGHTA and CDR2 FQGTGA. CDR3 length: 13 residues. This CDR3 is CASRPGGADTQYF. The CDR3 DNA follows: TGTGCCAGCCGGCCAGGGGGGGCAGATACGCAGTATTTT.

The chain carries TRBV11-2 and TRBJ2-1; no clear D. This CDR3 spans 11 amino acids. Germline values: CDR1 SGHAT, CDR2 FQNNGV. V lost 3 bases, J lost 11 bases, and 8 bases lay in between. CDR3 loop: CASSFSRKQFF. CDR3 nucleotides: TGTGCCAGCAGCTTTTCGAGGAAGCAGTTCTTC. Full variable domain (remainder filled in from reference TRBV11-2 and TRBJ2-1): EAGVAQSPRYKIIEKRQSVAFWCNPISGHATLYWYQQILGQGPKLLIQFQNNGVVDDSQLPKDRFSAERLKGVDSTLKIQPAKLEDSAVYLCASSFSRKQFFGPGTRLTVL.

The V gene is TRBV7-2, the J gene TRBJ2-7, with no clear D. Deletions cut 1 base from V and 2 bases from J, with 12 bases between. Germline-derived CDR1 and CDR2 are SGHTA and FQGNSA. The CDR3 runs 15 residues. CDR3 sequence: CASSLEFFPTYEQYF. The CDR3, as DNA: TGTGCCAGCAGCTTAGAGTTTTTCCCGACCTACGAGCAGTACTTC.

In nucleotides, the CDR3 is TGTGCCAGCAGTGCCCGGGTGTTGGGAGGTGGTGAAAAACTGTTTTTT. It encodes CASSARVLGGGEKLFF. This chain connects TRBV28 to TRBJ1-4; D ambiguous. Trimming shortened V by 5 bases and J by 7 bases, and 20 bases separated the two germline ends. The CDR3 consists of 16 residues. Germline CDR1 and CDR2: MDHEN and SYDVKM.

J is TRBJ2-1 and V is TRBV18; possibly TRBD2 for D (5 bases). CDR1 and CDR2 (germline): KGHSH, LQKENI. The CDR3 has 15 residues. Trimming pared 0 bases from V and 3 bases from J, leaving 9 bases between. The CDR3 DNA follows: TGTGCCAGCTCACCACCCGGGAACAACTACAATGAGCAGTTCTTC. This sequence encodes CASSPPGNNYNEQFF. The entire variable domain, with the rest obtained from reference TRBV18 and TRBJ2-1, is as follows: NAGVMQNPRHLVRRRGQEARLRCSPMKGHSHVYWYRQLPEEGLKFMVYLQKENIIDESGMPKERFSAEFPKEGPSILRIQQVVRGDSAAYFCASSPPGNNYNEQFFGPGTRLTVL.